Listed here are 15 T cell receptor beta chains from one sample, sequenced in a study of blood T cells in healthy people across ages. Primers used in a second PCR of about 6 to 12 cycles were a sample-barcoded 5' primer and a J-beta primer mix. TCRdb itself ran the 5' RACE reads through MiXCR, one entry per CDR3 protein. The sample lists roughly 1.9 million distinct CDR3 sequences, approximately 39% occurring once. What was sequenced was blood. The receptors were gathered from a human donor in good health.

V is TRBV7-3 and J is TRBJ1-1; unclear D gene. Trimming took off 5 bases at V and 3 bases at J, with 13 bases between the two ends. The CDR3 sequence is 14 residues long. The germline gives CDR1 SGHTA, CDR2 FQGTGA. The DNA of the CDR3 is TGTGCCAGCAGCCTCGACGGGAGGGACACTGAAGCTTTCTTT. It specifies CASSLDGRDTEAFF.

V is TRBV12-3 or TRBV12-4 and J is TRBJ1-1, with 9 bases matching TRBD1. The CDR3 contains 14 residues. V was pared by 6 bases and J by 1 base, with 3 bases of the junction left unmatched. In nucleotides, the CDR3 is TGTGCCAGCAGGCTGACAGGGGGGAACACTGAAGCTTTCTTT. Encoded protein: CASRLTGGNTEAFF.

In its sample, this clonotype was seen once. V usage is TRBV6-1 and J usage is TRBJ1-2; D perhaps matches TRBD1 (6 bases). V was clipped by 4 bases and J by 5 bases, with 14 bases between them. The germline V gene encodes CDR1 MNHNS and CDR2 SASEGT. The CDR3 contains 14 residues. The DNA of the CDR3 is TGTGCCAGCAGTGTAGGGGACGGGACATATGGCTACACCTTC. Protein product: CASSVGDGTYGYTF.

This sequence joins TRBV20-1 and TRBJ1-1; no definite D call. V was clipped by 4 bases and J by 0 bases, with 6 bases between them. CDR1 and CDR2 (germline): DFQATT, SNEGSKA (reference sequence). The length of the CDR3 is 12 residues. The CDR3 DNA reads TGCAGTGCTAAGGTAATGAACACTGAAGCTTTCTTT. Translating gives CSAKVMNTEAFF.

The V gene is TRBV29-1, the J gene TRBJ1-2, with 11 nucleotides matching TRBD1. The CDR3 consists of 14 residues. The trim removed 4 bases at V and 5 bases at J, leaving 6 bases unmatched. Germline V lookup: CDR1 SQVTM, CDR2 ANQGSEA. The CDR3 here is CSVADRGLIYGYTF. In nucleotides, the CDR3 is TGCAGCGTTGCGGACAGGGGGCTCATATATGGCTACACCTTC.

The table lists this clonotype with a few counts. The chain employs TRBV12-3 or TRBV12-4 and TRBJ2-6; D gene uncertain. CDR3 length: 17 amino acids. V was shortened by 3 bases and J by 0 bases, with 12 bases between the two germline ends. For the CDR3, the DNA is TGTGCCAGCAGTTTGGCCGCAGACCACTCTGGGGCCAACGTCCTGACTTTC. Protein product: CASSLAADHSGANVLTF.

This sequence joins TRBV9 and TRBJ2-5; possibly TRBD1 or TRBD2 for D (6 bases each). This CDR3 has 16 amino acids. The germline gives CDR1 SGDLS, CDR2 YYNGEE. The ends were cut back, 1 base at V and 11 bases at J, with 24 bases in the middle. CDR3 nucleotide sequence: TGTGCCAGCAGCGTAATGGGGGGCTACGGCTACAATGAGCAGTACTTC. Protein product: CASSVMGGYGYNEQYF.

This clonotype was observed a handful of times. CDR3: CASSPEAGRAYNEQFF. For the CDR3, the DNA is TGTGCCAGCAGCCCAGAAGCGGGGAGGGCCTACAATGAGCAGTTCTTC. The chain uses TRBV7-2 and TRBJ2-1; 7 bases map to TRBD2. V trimming: 5 bases; J trimming: 2 bases; junction bases outside the gene matches: 9. The CDR3 has 16 amino acids. CDR1 is SGHTA, CDR2 FQGNSA, per germline.

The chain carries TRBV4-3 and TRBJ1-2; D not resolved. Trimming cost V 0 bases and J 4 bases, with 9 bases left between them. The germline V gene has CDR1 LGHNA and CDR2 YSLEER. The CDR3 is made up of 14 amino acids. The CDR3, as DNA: TGCGCCAGCAGCCAAGATTGGAATGGCTATGGCTACACCTTC. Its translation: CASSQDWNGYGYTF.

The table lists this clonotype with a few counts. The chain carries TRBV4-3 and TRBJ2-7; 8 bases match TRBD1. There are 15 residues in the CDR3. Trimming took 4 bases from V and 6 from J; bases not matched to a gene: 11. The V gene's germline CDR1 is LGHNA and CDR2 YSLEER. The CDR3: CASSPYVGQVFEQYF. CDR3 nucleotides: TGCGCCAGCAGCCCGTATGTGGGACAGGTATTCGAGCAGTACTTC.

CDR3: CASSPVGGEYEQFF. The CDR3 nucleotides read TGTGCCAGCAGCCCCGTCGGGGGGGAGTATGAGCAGTTCTTC. This rearrangement joins TRBV7-2 to TRBJ2-1, with 8 bases fitting TRBD2. CDR1 is SGHTA, CDR2 FQGNSA, per germline. The CDR3 covers 14 residues. V was pared by 5 bases and J by 8 bases, with 8 bases of the junction left unmatched.

Written as DNA, the CDR3 is TGTGCCAGCAGCCCCTCCGTGGACACTGAAGCTTTCTTT. Amino acid sequence: CASSPSVDTEAFF. V and J are TRBV7-2 and TRBJ1-1; unclear D gene. Trimming left V 5 bases short and J 3 bases short, with 10 bases between. Germline V gene data show CDR1 as SGHTA and CDR2 as FQGNSA. The CDR3 sequence is 13 residues long.

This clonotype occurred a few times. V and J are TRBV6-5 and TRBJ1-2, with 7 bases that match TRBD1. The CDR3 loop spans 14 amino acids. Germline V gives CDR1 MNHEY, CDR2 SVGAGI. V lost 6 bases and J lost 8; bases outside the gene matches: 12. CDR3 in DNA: TGTGCCAGCAGCCCCACAGACAGGGACGGAGGCTACACCTTC. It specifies CASSPTDRDGGYTF.

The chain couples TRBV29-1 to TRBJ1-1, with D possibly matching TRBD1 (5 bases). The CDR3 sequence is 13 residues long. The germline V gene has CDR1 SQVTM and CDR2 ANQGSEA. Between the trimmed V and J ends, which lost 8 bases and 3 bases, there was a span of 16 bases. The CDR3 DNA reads TGCAGCACCCGCTTGGGGGGGGACACTGAAGCTTTCTTT. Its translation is CSTRLGGDTEAFF.

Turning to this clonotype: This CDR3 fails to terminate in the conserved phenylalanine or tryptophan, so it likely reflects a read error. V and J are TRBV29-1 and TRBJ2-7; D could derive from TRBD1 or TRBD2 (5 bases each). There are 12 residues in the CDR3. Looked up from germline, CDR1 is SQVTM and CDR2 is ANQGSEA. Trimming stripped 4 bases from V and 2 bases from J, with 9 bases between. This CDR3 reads CSVGGDPYEQYL. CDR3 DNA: TGCAGCGTTGGAGGGGATCCCTACGAGCAGTACCTC.